This T cell receptor beta chain derives from a study of shared clonotypes between healthy human individuals. The CDR3 is made up of 14 amino acids. V was cut by 1 base and J by 1 base, with 8 bases left in between. Germline CDR1 is SGHTA and CDR2 is FQGNSA. Scientists sequenced DNA from unsorted PBMC on ten immunoSEQ deep assay plates. Sequencing used immunoSEQ multiplex PCR; TCRdb keeps in-frame clones, though not all of them. The table shows around 500,000 clones, with 65% to 85% occurring only once. For unsorted samples, genomic DNA was extracted from roughly 95 million PBMCs. The receptor was isolated from a woman in her forties in good health. Some clones in this sample may be carry-over from other donors' samples. J is TRBJ2-7 and V is TRBV7-2, with D perhaps given as TRBD1 or TRBD2 (5 bases each). The sequencing sample was made of PBMCs. The CDR3 protein is CASSLVGRSYEQYF. CDR3 DNA sequence: TGTGCCAGCAGCTTAGTGGGACGGTCCTACGAGCAGTACTTC.